This T cell receptor (beta chain) was sequenced in a study of T-cell reconstitution after alpha-beta-depleted transplantation in children. Study outcomes and limitations: Newly produced T cells mostly provided counts and TCRbeta diversity after one year, as hyperexpanded clones declined. As was reported, about two months after transplant, alpha-beta T cells came from several hundred expanded graft clones. From surviving recipient T cells and thymic progenitors came the high day-60 TCRbeta diversity observed in some patients.

This clonotype was seen many times. Its antigen is currently unknown. Germline V lookup: CDR1 KGHDR, CDR2 SFDVKD. Trimming pared 3 bases from V and 3 bases from J, leaving 8 bases between. The CDR3 sequence is 13 residues long. Construction of the TCRbeta library involved unique molecular identifiers. TCRdb processed the PCR reads anew with MiXCR; each CDR3 protein has one entry. The table has roughly 500,000 distinct CDR3 sequences, over 9.5% seen once. The clonotype comes from a child younger than 10 with inherited bone marrow failure, due to receive a stem cell transplant. The input for sequencing was PBMCs, taken before TCRalphabeta/CD19-depleted stem cell transplant. V gene TRBV24-1 combines with J gene TRBJ2-7; D may be TRBD2 (6 bases). This chain's CDR3 is CATSDPRGYEQYF. The CDR3 DNA sequence: TGTGCCACCAGTGATCCGCGGGGCTACGAGCAGTACTTC.